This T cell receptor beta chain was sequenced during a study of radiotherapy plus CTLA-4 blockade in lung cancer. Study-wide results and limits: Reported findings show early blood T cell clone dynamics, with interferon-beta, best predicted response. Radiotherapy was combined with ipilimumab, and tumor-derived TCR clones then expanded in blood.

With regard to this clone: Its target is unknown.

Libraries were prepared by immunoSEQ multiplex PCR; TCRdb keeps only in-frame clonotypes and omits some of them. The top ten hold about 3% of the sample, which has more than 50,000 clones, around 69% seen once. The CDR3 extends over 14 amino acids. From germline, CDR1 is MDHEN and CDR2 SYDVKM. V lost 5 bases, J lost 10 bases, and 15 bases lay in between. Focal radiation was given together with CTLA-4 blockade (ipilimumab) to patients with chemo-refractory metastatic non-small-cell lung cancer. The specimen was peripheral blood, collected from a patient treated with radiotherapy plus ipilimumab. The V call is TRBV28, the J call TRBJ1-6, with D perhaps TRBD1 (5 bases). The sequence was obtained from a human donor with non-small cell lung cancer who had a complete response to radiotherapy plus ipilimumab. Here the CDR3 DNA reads TGTGCCAGCAGTCCTATGACAGAGTTCTCACCCCTCCACTTT. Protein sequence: CASSPMTEFSPLHF.